This is a list of T cell receptor beta chains from one sample in a study of CD4 T cells in relation to SARS-CoV-2 and coronaviruses. Produced via immunoSEQ multiplex PCR; TCRdb's table is partial and in-frame only. The sample yields some 35,000 clones, more than 70% seen once. Their specific antigens are unknown. The source material was naive CD4+ T cells from PBMCs, cultured in vitro. The source is an adult with COVID-19. Each CDR3 is given with its conserved first and last residue. The D gene is left open where the match is weak. Expanded clones get a size class; other rows say once, few or many, or leave the size out.

D gene | clone size | J gene | V gene | CDR3 protein | CDR3 DNA
TRBD2 | NA | TRBJ2-3 | TRBV5-6 | CASSPLGTSGRLPTDTQYF | TGTGCCAGCAGCCCTCTGGGCACTAGCGGGAGGTTGCCAACAGATACGCAGTATTTT
TRBD2 | few | TRBJ2-7 | TRBV7-3 | CASSPDRSGRKDEQYF | TGTGCCAGCAGCCCCGACCGAAGCGGGAGAAAGGACGAGCAGTACTTC
NA | once | TRBJ2-7 | TRBV7-9 | CASSPASGQPYEQYF | TGTGCCAGCAGCCCTGCGTCCGGACAGCCTTACGAGCAGTACTTC
TRBD1 | NA | TRBJ1-3 | TRBV4-1 | CASSQGEGAYTIYF | TGCGCCAGCAGCCAAGGGGAGGGGGCGTACACCATATATTTT
NA | NA | TRBJ2-7 | TRBV27 | CASTRGRDSYEQYF | TGTGCCAGCACCAGGGGTAGGGACTCCTACGAGCAGTACTTC
NA | NA | TRBJ1-5 | TRBV19 | CASSVARVNGNQPQHF | TGTGCCAGTAGTGTCGCAAGGGTCAACGGAAATCAGCCCCAGCATTTT
NA | NA | TRBJ2-1 | TRBV6-5 | CASSYSIKAGQFF | TGTGCCAGCAGTTACTCGATAAAGGCAGGGCAGTTCTTC
NA | NA | TRBJ2-3 | TRBV12-3/TRBV12-4 | CASSSGTDTQYF | TGTGCCAGCAGTTCGGGCACAGATACGCAGTATTTT
NA | NA | TRBJ2-1 | TRBV18 | CASSDLLRAGRFF | TGTGCCAGCTCAGACCTCCTGAGGGCGGGTCGGTTCTTC
TRBD1 | NA | TRBJ2-7 | TRBV6-5 | CASRQGQGFYEQYF | TGTGCCAGCCGACAAGGACAGGGGTTTTACGAGCAGTACTTC
NA | NA | TRBJ2-1 | TRBV29-1 | CSVIADYNEQFF | TGCAGCGTTATAGCGGATTACAATGAGCAGTTCTTC
NA | once | TRBJ1-1 | TRBV19 | CASSIGTGMNTEAFF | TGTGCCAGTAGTATCGGTACAGGGATGAACACTGAAGCTTTCTTT
NA | NA | TRBJ2-5 | TRBV5-1 | CASSSKAVQETQYF | TGCGCCAGCAGCTCTAAAGCGGTCCAAGAGACCCAGTACTTC
TRBD1 | few | TRBJ1-5 | TRBV19 | CASSTGTGVHF | TGTGCCAGTAGTACCGGGACAGGGGTGCATTTT
NA | NA | TRBJ2-5 | TRBV4-1 | CASSQGGIETQYF | TGCGCCAGCAGCCAAGGTGGGATAGAGACCCAGTACTTC
NA | few | TRBJ1-5 | TRBV19 | CASSILSARDQPQHF | TGTGCCAGTAGTATCTTATCGGCGAGGGATCAGCCCCAGCATTTT
NA | NA | TRBJ2-3 | TRBV29-1 | CSVDSFGAGLDTQYF | TGCAGCGTTGACTCGTTTGGCGCAGGTTTAGATACGCAGTATTTT
TRBD1 | NA | TRBJ1-2 | TRBV25-1 | CASSGRQGRDFYGYTF | TGTGCCAGCAGTGGGAGACAGGGGAGAGACTTTTATGGCTACACCTTC
NA | NA | TRBJ2-7 | TRBV19 | CASSISLRTPSDSYEQYF | TGTGCCAGTAGTATTTCCCTCAGGACGCCATCGGACTCCTACGAGCAGTACTTC
NA | few | TRBJ1-6 | TRBV24-1 | CAGPRGAPNSPLHF | TGTGCCGGCCCCCGGGGAGCCCCTAATTCACCCCTCCACTTT
NA | NA | TRBJ2-7 | TRBV18 | CASSPSTGRDYEQYF | TGTGCCAGCTCACCGTCGACAGGGAGGGACTACGAGCAGTACTTC
TRBD1 | NA | TRBJ1-1 | TRBV5-1 | CASSFMTGANTEAFF | TGCGCCAGCAGCTTTATGACAGGGGCAAACACTGAAGCTTTCTTT
NA | NA | TRBJ2-3 | TRBV20-1 | CSARGEDTQYF | TGCAGTGCGAGAGGGGAAGATACGCAGTATTTT
TRBD2 | NA | TRBJ2-2 | TRBV11-2 | CASSLPETLAGENTGELFF | TGTGCCAGCAGCTTGCCGGAGACCCTAGCGGGAGAGAACACCGGGGAGCTGTTTTTT
TRBD2 | NA | TRBJ2-5 | TRBV6-5 | CASSYGGRAAGETQYF | TGTGCCAGCAGTTACGGCGGGAGGGCCGCGGGAGAGACCCAGTACTTC
TRBD1 | NA | TRBJ2-7 | TRBV5-1 | CASSPGDSSYEQYF | TGCGCCAGCAGCCCAGGGGACAGCTCCTACGAGCAGTACTTC
NA | NA | TRBJ2-5 | TRBV18 | CASSATIQETQYF | TGTGCCAGCTCAGCTACAATCCAAGAGACCCAGTACTTC
TRBD2 | few | TRBJ2-3 | TRBV5-1 | CASSGLLIGRLAGETDTQYF | TGCGCCAGCAGCGGGCTTCTGATTGGGCGTCTAGCGGGAGAAACAGATACGCAGTATTTT
TRBD1 | NA | TRBJ1-3 | TRBV5-1 | CASSGTGGVSGNTIYF | TGCGCCAGCAGTGGGACAGGCGGTGTCTCTGGAAACACCATATATTTT
NA | NA | TRBJ2-1 | TRBV4-2 | CASSQEGSLVPFF | TGTGCCAGCAGCCAAGAGGGTAGTCTAGTCCCGTTCTTC
TRBD1 | once | TRBJ1-3 | TRBV3-1/TRBV3-2 | CASSQVPDIPTGRMGGNTIYF | TGTGCCAGCAGCCAAGTTCCCGACATTCCGACAGGGAGGATGGGAGGAAACACCATATATTTT
NA | NA | TRBJ2-1 | TRBV4-1 | CASSQVATQGNEQFF | TGCGCCAGCAGCCAAGTCGCCACACAGGGAAATGAGCAGTTCTTC
TRBD1 | NA | TRBJ2-5 | TRBV30 | CAWSRMTGHQETQYF | TGTGCCTGGAGCCGAATGACAGGGCACCAAGAGACCCAGTACTTC
TRBD2 | NA | TRBJ2-7 | TRBV9 | CASSVDGRRSYEQYF | TGTGCCAGCAGCGTAGACGGGAGGCGTTCCTACGAGCAGTACTTC
TRBD1 | NA | TRBJ1-3 | TRBV28 | CASSPPKGQSSGNTIYF | TGTGCCAGCAGTCCCCCGAAGGGACAGAGCTCTGGAAACACCATATATTTT
TRBD1 | NA | TRBJ2-7 | TRBV30 | CAWSEYRSRGPYYSYEQYF | TGTGCCTGGAGTGAATATAGGAGCAGGGGGCCGTATTACTCCTACGAGCAGTACTTC
NA | NA | TRBJ2-2 | TRBV29-1 | CSGARDVTGELFF | TGCAGCGGGGCCAGGGACGTCACCGGGGAGCTGTTTTTT
NA | NA | TRBJ2-1 | TRBV28 | CASTLYNEQFF | TGTGCCAGCACCCTCTACAATGAGCAGTTCTTC
NA | NA | TRBJ2-5 | TRBV7-9 | CASSFPPEQETQYF | TGTGCCAGCAGCTTTCCACCCGAACAAGAGACCCAGTACTTC
NA | NA | TRBJ1-1 | TRBV5-5 | CASSLAGAYSNTEAFF | TGTGCCAGCAGCTTGGCGGGGGCCTATTCGAACACTGAAGCTTTCTTT
TRBD2 | NA | TRBJ2-7 | TRBV28 | CASSFGLAYEQYF | TGTGCCAGCAGTTTCGGACTAGCTTACGAGCAGTACTTC
TRBD1 | NA | TRBJ2-7 | TRBV2 | CASSERQGASYEQYF | TGTGCCAGCAGTGAAAGACAGGGGGCCTCCTACGAGCAGTACTTC
NA | NA | TRBJ1-1 | TRBV28 | CASIPGGRTEAFF | TGTGCCAGCATCCCGGGGGGGCGGACTGAAGCTTTCTTT
TRBD2 | few | TRBJ2-1 | TRBV7-2 | CASSLSGGSSNEQFF | TGTGCCAGCAGCTTGTCGGGCGGGAGCAGCAATGAGCAGTTCTTC
TRBD1 | NA | TRBJ1-4 | TRBV19 | CASRRPGQPSTNEKLFF | TGTGCCAGTAGAAGACCGGGACAGCCGTCAACTAATGAAAAACTGTTTTTT
TRBD2 | NA | TRBJ2-3 | TRBV7-3 | CASSLNSGRVSDTQYF | TGTGCCAGCAGCCTTAATAGCGGGAGAGTTTCAGATACGCAGTATTTT
NA | few | TRBJ2-7 | TRBV7-3 | CASSQSGGVPYEQYF | TGTGCCAGCAGCCAGTCGGGTGGTGTTCCCTACGAGCAGTACTTC
NA | NA | TRBJ1-1 | TRBV30 | CAWIPRILNTEAFF | TGTGCCTGGATACCGAGGATTTTGAACACTGAAGCTTTCTTT
NA | NA | TRBJ2-1 | TRBV27 | CASSLNPDREQFF | TGTGCCAGCAGTCTCAACCCGGACCGGGAGCAGTTCTTC
NA | NA | TRBJ1-6 | TRBV27 | CASSLIWNSPLHF | TGTGCCAGCAGTTTAATTTGGAATTCACCCCTCCACTTT
TRBD1 | NA | TRBJ2-5 | TRBV6-5 | CASSSNRGQETQYF | TGTGCCAGCAGTTCGAACAGGGGGCAGGAGACCCAGTACTTC
NA | NA | TRBJ2-2 | TRBV5-1 | CASSYTGMANTGELFF | TGCGCCAGCAGTTATACAGGGATGGCGAACACCGGGGAGCTGTTTTTT
NA | NA | TRBJ2-2 | TRBV9 | CASSVGAGNTGELFF | TGTGCCAGCAGCGTAGGCGCAGGTAACACCGGGGAGCTGTTTTTT
TRBD2 | NA | TRBJ2-1 | TRBV7-9 | CASSPLGGGAYNEQFF | TGTGCCAGCAGCCCCTTGGGGGGGGGTGCCTACAATGAGCAGTTCTTC
NA | NA | TRBJ2-1 | TRBV28 | CASSASGGGDRNEQFF | TGTGCCAGCAGTGCCTCAGGAGGGGGCGATAGGAATGAGCAGTTCTTC
TRBD1 | NA | TRBJ2-3 | TRBV19 | CASTHRGGTDTQYF | TGTGCCAGTACCCACAGGGGAGGCACAGATACGCAGTATTTT
NA | few | TRBJ1-2 | TRBV28 | CASSLMQAEQGYGYTF | TGTGCCAGCAGTTTAATGCAGGCCGAACAGGGCTATGGCTACACCTTC